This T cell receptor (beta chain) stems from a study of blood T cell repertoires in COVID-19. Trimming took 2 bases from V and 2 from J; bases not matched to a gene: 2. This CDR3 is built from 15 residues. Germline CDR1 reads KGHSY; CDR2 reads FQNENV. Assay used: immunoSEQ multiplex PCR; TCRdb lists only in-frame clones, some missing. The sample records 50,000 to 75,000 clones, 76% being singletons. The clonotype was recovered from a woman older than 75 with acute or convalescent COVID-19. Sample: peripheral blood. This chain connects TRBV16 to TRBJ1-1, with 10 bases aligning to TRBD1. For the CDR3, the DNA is TGTGCCAGCAGCCAAAGACAGGGGGCTAACACTGAAGCTTTCTTT. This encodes CASSQRQGANTEAFF.